Listed below are T cell receptor beta chains from one sample, sequenced in a study of cytomegalovirus exposure and HLA in healthy donors. TCRdb's table, derived via immunoSEQ multiplex PCR, lists solely in-frame clones and lacks some. Found here are about 72,000 clones; the top ten clones hold roughly an eighth. Specimen: PBMCs. The receptors come from a man aged 50 or older in good health and CMV-seropositive. Both conserved end residues are part of each CDR3. D genes are given only for firm matches.

V: TRBV7-6
D: TRBD1
J: TRBJ2-7
CDR3: CASSFSTGGNYEQYF
DNA: TGTGCCAGCAGCTTCTCGACAGGGGGCAACTACGAGCAGTACTTC

V: TRBV7-8
D: .
J: TRBJ2-5
CDR3: CASSWTPQPETQYF
DNA: TGTGCCAGCAGCTGGACACCCCAGCCAGAGACCCAGTACTTC

V: TRBV25-1
D: .
J: TRBJ1-2
CDR3: CASSEVGSGGYGYTF
DNA: TGTGCCAGCAGTGAAGTAGGCTCCGGCGGCTATGGCTACACCTTC

V: TRBV19
D: TRBD1
J: TRBJ2-5
CDR3: CASSRGQGQYQETQYF
DNA: TGTGCCAGTAGTAGAGGACAGGGTCAGTACCAAGAGACCCAGTACTTC

V: TRBV4-1
D: .
J: TRBJ1-2
CDR3: CASSLDTSYGYTF
DNA: TGCGCCAGCAGCCTAGACACGAGCTATGGCTACACCTTC

V: TRBV6-1
D: TRBD1
J: TRBJ1-2
CDR3: CASRGQTALRYGYTF
DNA: TGTGCCAGCAGGGGACAGACGGCCCTTAGGTATGGCTACACCTTC

V: TRBV30
D: TRBD2
J: TRBJ2-5
CDR3: CAWSRGGETQYF
DNA: TGTGCCTGGAGTCGCGGGGGAGAGACCCAGTACTTC

V: TRBV5-5
D: .
J: TRBJ1-6
CDR3: CASSLARNSPLHF
DNA: TGTGCCAGCAGCTTGGCCCGGAATTCACCCCTCCACTTT

V: TRBV27
D: .
J: TRBJ1-2
CDR3: CASSFLTGYGYTF
DNA: TGTGCCAGCAGTTTCCTGACAGGCTATGGCTACACCTTC

V: TRBV20-1
D: .
J: TRBJ1-1
CDR3: CSPMRVTEAFF
DNA: TGCAGTCCTATGAGAGTAACTGAAGCTTTCTTT

V: TRBV27
D: .
J: TRBJ1-2
CDR3: CASSLRGTPGWVF
DNA: TGTGCCAGCAGTTTAAGGGGGACACCCGGTTGGGTATTC

V: TRBV6-5
D: TRBD1
J: TRBJ2-2
CDR3: CASSPDRGHSGELFF
DNA: TGTGCCAGCAGCCCCGACAGGGGGCATTCCGGGGAGCTGTTTTTT

V: TRBV5-3
D: TRBD1
J: TRBJ2-5
CDR3: CARSLALAGDREETQYF
DNA: TGTGCCAGAAGCTTGGCGTTGGCAGGGGACAGGGAAGAGACCCAGTACTTC

V: TRBV19
D: TRBD2
J: TRBJ2-3
CDR3: CASSKLARLAVSTDTQYF
DNA: TGTGCCAGTAGTAAGTTGGCGCGTCTAGCGGTTAGCACAGATACGCAGTATTTT

V: TRBV12-5
D: TRBD1
J: TRBJ1-2
CDR3: CASGLQGDHGYTF
DNA: TGTGCTAGTGGTCTCCAGGGGGATCATGGCTACACCTTC

V: TRBV19
D: .
J: TRBJ2-1
CDR3: CASSGGSGTVNEQFF
DNA: TGTGCCAGTAGTGGGGGCTCCGGGACGGTCAATGAGCAGTTCTTC

V: TRBV23-1
D: TRBD1
J: TRBJ2-7
CDR3: CASSQSRRTGAYPAAYEQYF
DNA: TGCGCCAGCAGTCAATCGAGACGGACAGGGGCTTACCCCGCCGCCTACGAGCAGTACTTC

V: TRBV29-1
D: .
J: TRBJ2-7
CDR3: CSVEQDSAYEQYF
DNA: TGCAGCGTTGAGCAGGACAGTGCCTACGAGCAGTACTTC

V: TRBV7-2
D: TRBD1
J: TRBJ1-4
CDR3: CASSLAAGQTNEKLFF
DNA: TGTGCCAGCAGCTTAGCCGCGGGACAGACTAATGAAAAACTGTTTTTT

V: TRBV6-6
D: TRBD1
J: TRBJ2-3
CDR3: CASSYSGQGATDTQYF
DNA: TGTGCCAGCAGTTACTCGGGACAGGGGGCTACAGATACGCAGTATTTT

V: TRBV7-9
D: .
J: TRBJ2-1
CDR3: CASMRDNSYNEQFF
DNA: TGTGCCAGCATGAGGGACAACTCCTACAATGAGCAGTTCTTC

V: TRBV18
D: .
J: TRBJ1-1
CDR3: CASSQLWALTEAFF
DNA: TGTGCCAGCTCCCAGCTTTGGGCCCTCACTGAAGCTTTCTTT

V: TRBV19
D: .
J: TRBJ1-2
CDR3: CASSMTAGRGYGYTF
DNA: TGTGCCAGTAGTATGACGGCAGGGAGGGGATATGGCTACACCTTC

V: TRBV6-1
D: .
J: TRBJ1-5
CDR3: CASSMGGSHQPQHF
DNA: TGTGCCAGCAGCATGGGGGGGTCCCATCAGCCCCAGCATTTT

V: TRBV6-1
D: TRBD1
J: TRBJ2-3
CDR3: CASRIPGGYTDTQYF
DNA: TGTGCCAGCAGGATACCAGGGGGCTACACAGATACGCAGTATTTT

V: TRBV18
D: .
J: TRBJ1-6
CDR3: CASSPQSSYNSPLHF
DNA: TGTGCCAGCTCACCACAGAGCTCCTATAATTCACCCCTCCACTTT

V: TRBV6-5
D: .
J: TRBJ2-3
CDR3: CASSYGTTSTDTQYF
DNA: TGTGCCAGCAGTTACGGGACAACATCCACAGATACGCAGTATTTT

V: TRBV4-2
D: .
J: TRBJ2-1
CDR3: CASSLQPGLEQFF
DNA: TGTGCCAGCAGCCTTCAACCGGGACTGGAGCAGTTCTTC

V: TRBV10-2
D: TRBD1
J: TRBJ1-2
CDR3: CASGGGKGGYTF
DNA: TGCGCCAGCGGAGGGGGCAAGGGCGGCTACACCTTC

V: TRBV18
D: TRBD1
J: TRBJ2-2
CDR3: CASSPTGEKNTGELFF
DNA: TGTGCCAGCTCACCCACAGGGGAAAAGAACACCGGGGAGCTGTTTTTT

V: TRBV6-1
D: .
J: TRBJ1-1
CDR3: CASSADSLNTEAFF
DNA: TGTGCCAGCAGTGCCGACAGCTTGAACACTGAAGCTTTCTTT

V: TRBV18
D: .
J: TRBJ2-5
CDR3: CASSAPQGGETQYF
DNA: TGTGCCAGCTCAGCACCTCAGGGGGGAGAGACCCAGTACTTC

V: TRBV25-1
D: TRBD1
J: TRBJ1-1
CDR3: CASKTGDRTEAFF
DNA: TGTGCCAGCAAGACAGGGGATCGGACTGAAGCTTTCTTT

V: TRBV2
D: .
J: TRBJ2-3
CDR3: CASKDWGTDTQYF
DNA: TGTGCCAGCAAGGACTGGGGCACAGATACGCAGTATTTT

V: TRBV29-1
D: TRBD1
J: TRBJ1-2
CDR3: CSALTGEDGYTF
DNA: TGCAGCGCTTTGACAGGGGAGGATGGCTACACCTTC

V: TRBV5-1
D: TRBD2
J: TRBJ2-1
CDR3: CASSLLAGVESEQFF
DNA: TGCGCCAGCAGCTTATTAGCGGGAGTAGAGTCTGAGCAGTTCTTC

V: TRBV18
D: .
J: TRBJ2-5
CDR3: CASSDQGQDQETQYF
DNA: TGTGCCAGCTCGGATCAGGGACAAGACCAAGAGACCCAGTACTTC

V: TRBV29-1
D: .
J: TRBJ2-7
CDR3: CSVSGGPYEQYF
DNA: TGCAGCGTTTCGGGGGGCCCCTACGAGCAGTACTTC

V: TRBV18
D: .
J: TRBJ2-5
CDR3: CASSPLLSTGSQKETQYF
DNA: TGTGCCAGCTCACCACTATTAAGTACAGGGAGTCAAAAAGAGACCCAGTACTTC

V: TRBV10-2
D: TRBD1
J: TRBJ1-2
CDR3: CASSETGEAGYTF
DNA: TGCGCCAGCAGTGAGACAGGGGAAGCTGGCTACACCTTC

V: TRBV5-1
D: TRBD1
J: TRBJ1-1
CDR3: CASSRFGQGRGVGTEAFF
DNA: TGCGCCAGTTCCCGCTTCGGACAGGGACGAGGGGTTGGCACTGAAGCTTTCTTT